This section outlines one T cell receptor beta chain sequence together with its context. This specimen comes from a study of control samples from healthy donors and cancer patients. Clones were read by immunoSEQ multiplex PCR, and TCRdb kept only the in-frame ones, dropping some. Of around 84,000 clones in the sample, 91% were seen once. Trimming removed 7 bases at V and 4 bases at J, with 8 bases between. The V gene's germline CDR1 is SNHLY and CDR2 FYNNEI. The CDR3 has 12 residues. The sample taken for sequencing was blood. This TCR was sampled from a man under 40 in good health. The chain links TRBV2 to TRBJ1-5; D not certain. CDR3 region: CASTYSNQPQHF. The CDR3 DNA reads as TGTGCCAGCACATATTCAAATCAGCCCCAGCATTTT.